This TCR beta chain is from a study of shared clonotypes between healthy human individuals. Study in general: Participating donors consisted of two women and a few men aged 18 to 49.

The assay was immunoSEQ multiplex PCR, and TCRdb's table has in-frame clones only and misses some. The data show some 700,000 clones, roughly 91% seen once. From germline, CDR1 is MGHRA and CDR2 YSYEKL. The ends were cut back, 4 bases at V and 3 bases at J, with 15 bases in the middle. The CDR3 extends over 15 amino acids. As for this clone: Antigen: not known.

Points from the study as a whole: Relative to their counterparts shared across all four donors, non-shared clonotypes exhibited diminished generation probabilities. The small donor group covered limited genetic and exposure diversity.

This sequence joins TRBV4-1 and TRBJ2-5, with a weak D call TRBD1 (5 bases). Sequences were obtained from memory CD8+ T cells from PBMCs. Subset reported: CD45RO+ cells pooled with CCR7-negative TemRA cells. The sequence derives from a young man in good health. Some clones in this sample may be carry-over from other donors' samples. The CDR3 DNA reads TGCGCCAGCAGCCCGAAGCGCGTCAGGGAAGAGACCCAGTACTTC. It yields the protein CASSPKRVREETQYF.